Below, 26 T cell receptor beta chains from the same sample are listed, as sequenced in a study of control samples from healthy donors and cancer patients. The protocol was immunoSEQ multiplex PCR, while the TCRdb copy is restricted to in-frame clones and leaves out a portion. The sample lists around 70,000 clones, over 90% seen once, with over 2.5% in the top ten. Sequencing input: blood. Receptor source: a woman under 40 in good health.

The chain employs TRBV27 and TRBJ2-2; the D gene could be TRBD1 or TRBD2 (6 bases each). Germline assignment: CDR1 MNHEY and CDR2 SMNVEV (reference sequence). This CDR3 contains 17 residues. V lost 2 bases and J 8 bases, leaving 21 bases between the germline ends. CDR3 residues: CASSLGLRGLPFGELFF. The CDR3 DNA sequence: TGTGCCAGCAGTTTAGGTTTACGGGGGCTGCCTTTTGGGGAGCTGTTTTTT.

The chain combines TRBV6-5 with TRBJ1-1, with 11 bases identical to TRBD1. Trimming at V came to 6 bases and at J to 2 bases, leaving 5 bases not matched to a gene. Germline CDR1 MNHEY, CDR2 SVGAGI. The CDR3 has 15 residues. The CDR3 DNA is TGTGCCAGCAGCCGGACAGGGGGCGGTAACACTGAAGCTTTCTTT. Translated, it gives CASSRTGGGNTEAFF.

The chain couples TRBV30 to TRBJ1-5, with TRBD1 matching over 7 bases. The CDR3 is 14 residues long. From germline, CDR1 is GTSNPN and CDR2 SVGIG (reference sequence). V shed 4 bases and J 2 bases; nucleotides not matched to a gene: 5. The CDR3 nucleotides read TGTGCCTGGACCGAAGGGACAGGCAATCAGCCCCAGCATTTT. The encoded protein is CAWTEGTGNQPQHF. Looking up the rest from reference TRBV30 and TRBJ1-5 gives the full variable domain: SQTIHQWPATLVQPVGSPLSLECTVEGTSNPNLYWYRQAAGRGLQLLFYSVGIGQISSEVPQNLSASRPQDRQFILSSKKLLLSDSGFYLCAWTEGTGNQPQHFGDGTRLSIL.

The gene calls are TRBV15 and TRBJ1-2; D unclear. V lost 0 bases, J lost 2 bases, and 10 bases lay in between. Germline CDR1 is LNHNV and CDR2 is YYDKDF (reference sequence). This CDR3 contains 15 residues. The CDR3 reads CATSRDLGENYGYTF. CDR3 DNA sequence: TGTGCCACCAGCAGAGATCTCGGGGAGAACTATGGCTACACCTTC.

The chain combines TRBV5-6 with TRBJ2-2; D gene ambiguous. This CDR3 contains 16 residues. Germline V gene sequence: CDR1 SGHDT, CDR2 YYEEEE. V was clipped by 3 bases and J by 2 bases, with 14 bases between them. The CDR3 is CASSSAGLVNTGELFF. The CDR3 DNA reads as TGTGCCAGCAGCTCCGCCGGGTTGGTCAACACCGGGGAGCTGTTTTTT. The variable domain in full, with the rest retrieved from reference TRBV5-6 and TRBJ2-2, is DAGVTQSPTHLIKTRGQQVTLRCSPKSGHDTVSWYQQALGQGPQFIFQYYEEEERQRGNFPDRFSGHQFPNYSSELNVNALLLGDSALYLCASSSAGLVNTGELFFGEGSRLTVL.

The DNA for the CDR3 is TGTGCCAGCACCCTACAATCGTGGACTGAAGCTTTCTTT. Its protein product is CASTLQSWTEAFF. The V call is TRBV28, the J call TRBJ1-1; D is unresolved. V gave up 7 bases and J gave up 5 bases, with 14 bases separating them. This CDR3 spans 13 amino acids. Germline V lookup: CDR1 MDHEN, CDR2 SYDVKM. Full variable domain (missing parts from reference TRBV28 and TRBJ1-1): DVKVTQSSRYLVKRTGEKVFLECVQDMDHENMFWYRQDPGLGLRLIYFSYDVKMKEKGDIPEGYSVSREKKERFSLILESASTNQTSMYLCASTLQSWTEAFFGQGTRLTVV.

The rearrangement joins TRBV7-9 to TRBJ1-2; D remains unclear. Trimming removed 1 base at V and 3 bases at J, with 9 bases between. This CDR3 comprises 14 residues. Germline V gene data show CDR1 as SEHNR and CDR2 as FQNEAQ (reference sequence). Here the CDR3 reads CASSLGEGDYGYTF. CDR3 sequence (DNA): TGTGCCAGCAGCTTAGGCGAGGGAGACTATGGCTACACCTTC.

The chain uses TRBV5-4 and TRBJ1-1; 9 bases are a match to TRBD1. Germline CDR1 reads SGHNT; CDR2 reads YYREEE (reference sequence). The CDR3 consists of 15 residues. Trimming took 4 bases from V and 3 from J; bases not matched to a gene: 7. CDR3 nucleotides: TGTGCCAGCAGCAAACAACAGGGGGCGGACACTGAAGCTTTCTTT. Translated: CASSKQQGADTEAFF.

A single count supports this clone. V is TRBV19 and J is TRBJ1-5; D might be TRBD1 (5 bases). Trimming cost V 9 bases and J 3 bases, with 15 bases left between them. Germline V gives CDR1 LNHDA, CDR2 SQIVND (reference sequence). This CDR3 comprises 14 residues. CDR3: CASRDRETNQPQHF. The CDR3 DNA follows: TGTGCCAGCCGAGACAGAGAGACCAATCAGCCCCAGCATTTT.

The chain joins TRBV9 to TRBJ1-1, with D perhaps matching TRBD1 (6 bases). Looked up from germline, CDR1 is SGDLS and CDR2 is YYNGEE. The CDR3 sequence is 14 residues long. The ends were cut back, 3 bases at V and 4 bases at J, with 13 bases in the middle. Here the CDR3 DNA reads TGTGCCAGCAGCGAGGACAGTAGGGGCACTGAAGCTTTCTTT. Protein product: CASSEDSRGTEAFF.

The chain couples TRBV19 to TRBJ1-2, with 8 bases lining up with TRBD1. This CDR3 region has 13 residues. V lost 5 bases, J lost 3 bases, and 2 bases stayed unmatched. Germline CDR1 reads LNHDA; CDR2 reads SQIVND (reference sequence). The CDR3 loop is CASSQQGDYGYTF. CDR3 bases: TGTGCCAGTAGTCAACAGGGGGACTATGGCTACACCTTC.

The J gene is TRBJ1-6, the V gene TRBV5-4; D ambiguous. Trimming took off 0 bases at V and 9 bases at J, with 16 bases between the two ends. The germline V gene encodes CDR1 SGHNT and CDR2 YYREEE (reference sequence). This CDR3 is 16 amino acids long. CDR3 amino acids: CASSLDLSGAGSPLHF. The CDR3 nucleotides read TGTGCCAGCAGCTTGGACCTCTCGGGTGCGGGTTCACCCCTCCACTTT.

The chain employs TRBV5-1 and TRBJ1-1; D ambiguous. Trimming removed 0 bases at V and 3 bases at J, with 12 bases between. The CDR3 consists of 15 residues. CDR1 is SGHRS and CDR2 is YFSETQ in the germline V gene. CDR3 amino acids: CASSLGSALDTEAFF. Written as DNA, the CDR3 is TGCGCCAGCAGCTTGGGATCAGCTCTTGACACTGAAGCTTTCTTT.

CDR3 in DNA: TGTGCCAGCAGAGGGGGACAGACCACCGGGGAGCTGTTTTTT. This gives the protein CASRGGQTTGELFF. The chain uses TRBV9 and TRBJ2-2, with 7 bases that match TRBD1. This CDR3 spans 14 amino acids. V trimming: 5 bases; J trimming: 4 bases; junction bases outside the gene matches: 5. Germline CDR1 and CDR2: SGDLS and YYNGEE.

This chain uses TRBV2 with TRBJ2-5; tentatively, D is TRBD2 (6 bases). Germline values: CDR1 SNHLY, CDR2 FYNNEI. The CDR3 length is 12 residues. V gave up 7 bases and J gave up 5 bases, with 11 bases separating them. For the CDR3, the DNA is TGTGCCAGCACCGAGGAGGGGGAGACCCAGTACTTC. This encodes CASTEEGETQYF. Full variable domain (outside the CDR3, taken from reference TRBV2 and TRBJ2-5): EPEVTQTPSHQVTQMGQEVILRCVPISNHLYFYWYRQILGQKVEFLVSFYNNEISEKSEIFDDQFSVERPDGSNFTLKIRSTKLEDSAMYFCASTEEGETQYFGPGTRLLVL.

The rearrangement joins TRBV28 to TRBJ1-2; D gene unclear. This CDR3 region has 13 residues. Germline V CDR1 and CDR2: MDHEN, SYDVKM. Deletions cut 3 bases from V and 5 bases from J, with 10 bases between. CDR3 in DNA: TGTGCCAGCAGTTTGAGTCCGGGATATGGCTACACCTTC. It translates to CASSLSPGYGYTF.

The chain carries TRBV7-9 and TRBJ2-2, with 11 nucleotides matching TRBD1. CDR3 size: 18 residues. The trim removed 3 bases at V and 4 bases at J, leaving 10 bases unmatched. CDR1 is SEHNR and CDR2 is FQNEAQ in the germline V gene (reference sequence). The CDR3 DNA reads as TGTGCCAGCAGCTTTGTTTACGGACAGGGGGCGGTCACCGGGGAGCTGTTTTTT. Its protein product is CASSFVYGQGAVTGELFF. Complete variable domain (other parts from reference TRBV7-9 and TRBJ2-2): DTGVSQNPRHKITKRGQNVTFRCDPISEHNRLYWYRQTLGQGPEFLTYFQNEAQLEKSRLLSDRFSAERPKGSFSTLEIQRTEQGDSAMYLCASSFVYGQGAVTGELFFGEGSRLTVL.

V is TRBV9 and J is TRBJ2-5; D gene ambiguous. V was cut by 4 bases and J by 7 bases, with 14 bases left in between. Germline CDR1 SGDLS, CDR2 YYNGEE. The CDR3 runs 13 residues. The CDR3 protein is CASSPPGRWTQYF. CDR3 nucleotide sequence: TGTGCCAGCAGCCCGCCTGGCCGGTGGACCCAGTACTTC.

V usage is TRBV18 and J usage is TRBJ1-1, with TRBD1 matching over 9 bases. The CDR3 is 14 residues long. CDR1 KGHSH and CDR2 LQKENI come from the germline V gene. Losses at the gene ends were 4 bases for V and 4 bases for J; bases not matched to a gene: 4. CDR3 bases: TGTGCCAGCTCACGGGAGGACAGGGGCACTGAAGCTTTCTTT. Translation: CASSREDRGTEAFF. The whole variable domain, remainder taken from reference TRBV18 and TRBJ1-1, is NAGVMQNPRHLVRRRGQEARLRCSPMKGHSHVYWYRQLPEEGLKFMVYLQKENIIDESGMPKERFSAEFPKEGPSILRIQQVVRGDSAAYFCASSREDRGTEAFFGQGTRLTVV.

This rearrangement joins TRBV28 to TRBJ2-1; 9 nucleotides align to TRBD1. After removal of 8 bases from V and 6 bases from J, the junction contained 11 bases not matched to a gene. Germline loops: CDR1 MDHEN, CDR2 SYDVKM. The CDR3 contains 15 residues. In nucleotides, the CDR3 is TGTGCCAGCCGAGTATCGGGACAGGGTTCCAATGAGCAGTTCTTC. Translation gives CASRVSGQGSNEQFF.

V gene TRBV19 combines with J gene TRBJ2-3, with 15 bases matching TRBD2. The CDR3 spans 16 residues. Germline trimming cut 6 bases from V and 8 bases from J; bases unmatched to any gene: 9. Germline V gene sequence: CDR1 LNHDA, CDR2 SQIVND (reference sequence). The CDR3 nucleotides are TGTGCCAGTAGCTCAACCGGGACTAGCGGGGGGTCTACGCAGTATTTT. It specifies CASSSTGTSGGSTQYF.

V is TRBV6-5 and J is TRBJ1-2; perhaps TRBD1 as D (6 bases). Germline CDR1 reads MNHEY; CDR2 reads SVGAGI. Trimming left V 7 bases short and J 3 bases short, with 18 bases between. There are 15 residues in the CDR3. The CDR3: CASTRLGGADYGYTF. CDR3 nucleotide sequence: TGTGCCAGCACCCGATTGGGGGGCGCAGACTATGGCTACACCTTC.

The chain employs TRBV19 and TRBJ2-6; D ambiguous. The CDR3 has 15 residues. CDR1 LNHDA and CDR2 SQIVND come from the germline V gene (reference sequence). V shed 5 bases and J shed 0 bases, with 8 bases lying between them. CDR3 protein: CASSSQDSGANVLTF. As DNA, the CDR3 is TGTGCCAGTAGTTCCCAAGACTCTGGGGCCAACGTCCTGACTTTC.

The CDR3 DNA reads as TGTGCCAGCAGCCCGGGACTTATAAGCAATCAGCCCCAGCATTTT. Translating gives CASSPGLISNQPQHF. The gene calls are TRBV9 and TRBJ1-5; possibly TRBD1 for D (5 bases). This CDR3 has 15 residues. The germline CDR1 and CDR2 sequences are SGDLS and YYNGEE. Trimming took 4 bases from V and 1 from J, leaving 12 bases between them.

Written as DNA, the CDR3 is TGTGCCAGCAGCCCCGGGACAGGGGTAACAGATACGCAGTATTTT. It translates to CASSPGTGVTDTQYF. The chain links TRBV11-2 to TRBJ2-3; 10 bases are a match to TRBD1. The V gene's germline CDR1 is SGHAT and CDR2 FQNNGV. J lost 3 bases, V lost 5 bases, and 5 bases had no gene match. The CDR3 is 15 residues long. Supplemented by reference TRBV11-2 and TRBJ2-3, the full variable domain reads EAGVAQSPRYKIIEKRQSVAFWCNPISGHATLYWYQQILGQGPKLLIQFQNNGVVDDSQLPKDRFSAERLKGVDSTLKIQPAKLEDSAVYLCASSPGTGVTDTQYFGPGTRLTVL.

V and J are TRBV5-5 and TRBJ2-5, with TRBD2 matching over 12 bases. The CDR3 totals 16 residues. V lost 3 bases, J lost 8 bases, and 11 bases stayed unmatched. In germline, CDR1 is SGHKS, CDR2 YYEKEE (reference sequence). As DNA, the CDR3 is TGTGCCAGCAGCTACTTTACTAGCGGGGGGCCCTCTACCCAGTACTTC. This sequence encodes CASSYFTSGGPSTQYF.